This TCR beta chain was found in a study of sequential checkpoint blockade in melanoma. The wider study: Patients were randomized 1:1 to nivolumab-then-ipilimumab or ipilimumab-then-nivolumab first-line. After both sequences, patients received maintenance nivolumab.

The repertoire was sequenced with immunoSEQ multiplex PCR; TCRdb's copy has only in-frame clones and lacks some. The profile shows 5,000 or so clones, roughly 22% of them singletons. In this sample, this clone turned up a few times. Trimming left V 3 bases short and J 0 bases short, with 11 bases between. The CDR3 extends over 15 amino acids. Germline V lookup: CDR1 SGDLS, CDR2 YYNGEE. Treatment: randomized to nivolumab then ipilimumab (arm A) or the reverse (arm B). This chain uses TRBV9 with TRBJ2-3; D is possibly TRBD1 (6 bases). This material consisted of tumor tissue (inferred from file names), taken from a patient given nivolumab and ipilimumab in sequence. The receptor was isolated from a human donor with melanoma. As DNA, the CDR3 is TGTGCCAGCAGCGGAGGGACAACTAGCACAGATACGCAGTATTTT. It specifies CASSGGTTSTDTQYF.